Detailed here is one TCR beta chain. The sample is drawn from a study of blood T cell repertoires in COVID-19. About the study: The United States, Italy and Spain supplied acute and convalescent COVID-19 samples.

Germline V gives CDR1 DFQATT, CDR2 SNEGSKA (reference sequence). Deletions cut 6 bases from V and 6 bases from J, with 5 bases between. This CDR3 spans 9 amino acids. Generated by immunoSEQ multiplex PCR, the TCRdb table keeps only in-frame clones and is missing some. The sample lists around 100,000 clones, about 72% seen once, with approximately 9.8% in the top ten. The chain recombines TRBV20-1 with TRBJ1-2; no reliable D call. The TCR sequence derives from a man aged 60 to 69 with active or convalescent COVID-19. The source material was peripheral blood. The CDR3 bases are TGCAGTGCCCCCAATGGCTACACCTTC. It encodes CSAPNGYTF.